This T cell receptor (beta chain) is drawn from a study of blood T cell repertoires in COVID-19. For the study at large: Material from acute and convalescent COVID-19 was sourced from the United States, Italy and Spain.

Losses at the gene ends were 10 bases for V and 4 bases for J; bases not matched to a gene: 7. Germline V gene lookup returns CDR1 MDHEN and CDR2 SYDVKM. There are 12 residues in the CDR3. Libraries were prepared by immunoSEQ multiplex PCR; TCRdb keeps only in-frame clonotypes and omits some of them. The top ten clones hold around 9% of a sample with some 300,000 clones, roughly 90% of them seen once. The clonotype comes from a woman aged 25 to 39 who had recovered from COVID-19. Sequencing used PBMCs or T cells enriched from blood (not recorded which). The genes are TRBV28 and TRBJ2-7; 7 bases match TRBD2. CDR3 nucleotide sequence: TGTGCCATTAAAAGGGGAGGGTACGAGCAGTACTTC. It translates to CAIKRGGYEQYF.